The present entry profiles one TCR beta chain with its context. This entry comes from a study of blood T cell repertoires in COVID-19. About the research overall: In each case, the material was cDNA or gDNA derived from T cells, B-cell-depleted T cells, or PBMCs.

As originally analysed: Amplified reference gene primers provided the basis for estimating nucleated cell counts. Profiling relied on immunoSEQ multiplex PCR, and the TCRdb table lists in-frame clones only, not all of them. The V and J calls and clone size come from that table; D and trimming were worked out from the DNA. The sample shows 150,000 or so clones, 85% to 90% of them seen only once. The sequence came from a woman aged 60 to 75 with acute or convalescent COVID-19. The sequencing input was peripheral blood.

CDR3 protein: CSAGQGYEQFF. In nucleotides, the CDR3 is TGCAGTGCTGGACAGGGCTATGAGCAGTTCTTC. The rearrangement joins TRBV20-1 to TRBJ2-1, with 8 bases fitting TRBD1. The CDR3 has 11 residues. The germline V gene has CDR1 DFQATT and CDR2 SNEGSKA (reference sequence). V dropped 5 bases and J dropped 8; count of bases not matched to a gene: 2.